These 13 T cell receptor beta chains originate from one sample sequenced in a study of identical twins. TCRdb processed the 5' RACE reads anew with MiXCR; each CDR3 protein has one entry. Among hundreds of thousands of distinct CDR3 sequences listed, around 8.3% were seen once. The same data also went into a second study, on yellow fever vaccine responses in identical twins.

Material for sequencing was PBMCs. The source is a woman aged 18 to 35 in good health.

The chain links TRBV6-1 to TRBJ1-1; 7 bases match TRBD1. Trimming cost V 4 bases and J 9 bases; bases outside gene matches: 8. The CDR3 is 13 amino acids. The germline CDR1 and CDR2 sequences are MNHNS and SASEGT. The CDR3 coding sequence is TGTGCCAGCAGTGTGGTACGACAGGGAAAAGCTTTCTTT. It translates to CASSVVRQGKAFF.

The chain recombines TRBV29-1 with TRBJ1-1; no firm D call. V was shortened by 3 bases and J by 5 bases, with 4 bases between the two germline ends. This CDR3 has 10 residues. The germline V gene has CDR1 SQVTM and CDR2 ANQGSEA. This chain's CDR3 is CSVDQTEAFF. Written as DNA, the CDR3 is TGCAGCGTTGATCAGACTGAAGCTTTCTTT.

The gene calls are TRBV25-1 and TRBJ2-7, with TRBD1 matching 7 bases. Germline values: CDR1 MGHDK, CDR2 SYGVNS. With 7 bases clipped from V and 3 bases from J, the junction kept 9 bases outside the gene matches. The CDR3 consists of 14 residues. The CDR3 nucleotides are TGTGCCAGCACCTCAGACAGGGCCCACTACGAGCAGTACTTC. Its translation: CASTSDRAHYEQYF.

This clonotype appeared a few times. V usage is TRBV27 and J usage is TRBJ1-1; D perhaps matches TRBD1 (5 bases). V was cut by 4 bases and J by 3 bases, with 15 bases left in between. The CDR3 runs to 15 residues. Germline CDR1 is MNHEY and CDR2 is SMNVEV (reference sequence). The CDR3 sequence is CASSSNPGTDTEAFF. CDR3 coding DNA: TGTGCCAGCAGTTCGAATCCCGGGACGGACACTGAAGCTTTCTTT.

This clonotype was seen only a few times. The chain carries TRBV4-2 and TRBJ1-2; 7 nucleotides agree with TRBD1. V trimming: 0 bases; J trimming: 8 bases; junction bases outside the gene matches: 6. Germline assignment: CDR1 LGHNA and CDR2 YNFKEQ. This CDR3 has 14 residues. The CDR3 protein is CASSQDQTGEGYTF. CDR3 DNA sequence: TGTGCCAGCAGCCAAGATCAAACAGGGGAAGGCTACACCTTC.

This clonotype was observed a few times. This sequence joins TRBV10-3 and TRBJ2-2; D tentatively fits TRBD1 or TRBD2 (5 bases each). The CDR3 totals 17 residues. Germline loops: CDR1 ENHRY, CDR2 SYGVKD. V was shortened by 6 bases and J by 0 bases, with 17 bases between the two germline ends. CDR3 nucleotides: TGTGCCATCAGATCCACGTCCGGGACGACGAACACCGGGGAGCTGTTTTTT. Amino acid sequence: CAIRSTSGTTNTGELFF.

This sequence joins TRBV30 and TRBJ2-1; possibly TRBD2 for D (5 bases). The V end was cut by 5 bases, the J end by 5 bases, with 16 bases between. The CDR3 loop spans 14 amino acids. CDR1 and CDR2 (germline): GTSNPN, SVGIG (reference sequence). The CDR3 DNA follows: TGTGCCTGGCAACTAGATACAATCCACAATGAGCAGTTCTTC. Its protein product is CAWQLDTIHNEQFF.

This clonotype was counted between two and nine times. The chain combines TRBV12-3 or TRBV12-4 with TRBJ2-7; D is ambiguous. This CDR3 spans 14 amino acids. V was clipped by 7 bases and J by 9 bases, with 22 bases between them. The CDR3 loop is CASTDAAEAFTQYF. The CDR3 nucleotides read TGTGCCAGCACGGACGCTGCTGAGGCTTTCACGCAGTACTTC.

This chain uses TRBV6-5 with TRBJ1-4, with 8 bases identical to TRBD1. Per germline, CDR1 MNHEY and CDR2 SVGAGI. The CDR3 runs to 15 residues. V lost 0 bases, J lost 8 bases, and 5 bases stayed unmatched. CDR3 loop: CASSYSQGAGEKLFF. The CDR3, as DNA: TGTGCCAGCAGTTACTCTCAGGGGGCTGGGGAAAAACTGTTTTTT.

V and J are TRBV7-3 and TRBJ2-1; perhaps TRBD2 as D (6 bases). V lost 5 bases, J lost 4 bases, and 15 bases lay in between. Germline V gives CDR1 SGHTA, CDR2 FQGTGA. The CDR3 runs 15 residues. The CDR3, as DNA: TGTGCCAGCAGCCCCCGGGGCGGGGTATACAATGAGCAGTTCTTC. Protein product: CASSPRGGVYNEQFF.

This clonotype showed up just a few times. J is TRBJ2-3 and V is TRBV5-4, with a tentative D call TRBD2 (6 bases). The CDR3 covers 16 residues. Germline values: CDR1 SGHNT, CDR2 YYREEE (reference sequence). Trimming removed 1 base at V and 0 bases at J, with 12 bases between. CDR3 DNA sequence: TGTGCCAGCAGCTTGAGCGGGCTAACTAGCACAGATACGCAGTATTTT. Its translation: CASSLSGLTSTDTQYF.

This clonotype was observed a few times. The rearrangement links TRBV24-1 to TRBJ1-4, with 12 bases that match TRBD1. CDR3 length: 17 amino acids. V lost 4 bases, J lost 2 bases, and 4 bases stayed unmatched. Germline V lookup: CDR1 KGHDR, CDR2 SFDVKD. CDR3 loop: CATSDAGQGATNEKLFF. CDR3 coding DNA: TGTGCCACCAGTGACGCGGGACAGGGGGCGACTAATGAAAAACTGTTTTTT.

CDR3 loop: CASSEPGLYGYTF. CDR3 bases: TGTGCCAGCAGCGAGCCGGGCCTGTATGGCTACACCTTC. The J gene is TRBJ1-2, the V gene TRBV7-9; D gene unclear. Germline CDR1 reads SEHNR; CDR2 reads FQNEAQ (reference sequence). The CDR3 contains 13 residues. The V gene lost 5 bases and the J gene lost 5 bases, with 12 bases spanning the gap.